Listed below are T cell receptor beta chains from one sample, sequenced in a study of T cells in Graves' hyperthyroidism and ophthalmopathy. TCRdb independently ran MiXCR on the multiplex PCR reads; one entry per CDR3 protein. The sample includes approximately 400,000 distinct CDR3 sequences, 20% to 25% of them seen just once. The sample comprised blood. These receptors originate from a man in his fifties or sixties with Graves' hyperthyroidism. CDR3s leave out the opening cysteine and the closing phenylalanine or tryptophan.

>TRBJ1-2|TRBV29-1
SVGTGSNYGYT
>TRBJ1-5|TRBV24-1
ATSDLTVNQAQH
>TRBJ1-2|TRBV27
ASRQGLFYGYT
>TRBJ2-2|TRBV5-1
ASRRNTGELF
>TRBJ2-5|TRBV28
ASHYFTSAGEETQY
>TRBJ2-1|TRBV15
ATSRDLLSSYNEQF
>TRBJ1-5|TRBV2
ASKADSNQPQH
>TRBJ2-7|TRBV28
ASSWRETDEQY
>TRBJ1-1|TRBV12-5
ASGLEGQGAEAF
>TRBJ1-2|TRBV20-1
SARDYPANYGYT
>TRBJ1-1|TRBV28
ASSYGTGRTEAF
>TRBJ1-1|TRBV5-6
ASSLDRDAEAF
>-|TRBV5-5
ASTFRQGQETQF
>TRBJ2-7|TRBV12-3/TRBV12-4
ASSPPGLEAYEQY
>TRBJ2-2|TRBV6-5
ASSYSTGMRTGELF
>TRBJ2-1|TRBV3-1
ASSGGLVNNEQF
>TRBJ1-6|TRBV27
ASSLSSSHSPLH
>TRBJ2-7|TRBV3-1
ASGKATGSNEQY
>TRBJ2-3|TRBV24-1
ATSDSYMTSGSTISTDTQY
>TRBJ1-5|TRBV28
ASRLSGQPQH
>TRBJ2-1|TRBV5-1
ASREEGSYSEQF
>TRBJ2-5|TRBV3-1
ASSPLRGGLGQETQY
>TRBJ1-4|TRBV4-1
ASSQEERTTSNEKLF
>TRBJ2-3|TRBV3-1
ASRDSGTSTDTQY
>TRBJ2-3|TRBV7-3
ASRSSGDAGTDTQY
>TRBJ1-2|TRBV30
AWTSGRDTGYT
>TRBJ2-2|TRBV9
ASSVSSGNTGELF
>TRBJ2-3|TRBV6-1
ASSVSRGTDTQY
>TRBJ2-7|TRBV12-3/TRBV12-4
ASSFSGGFYEQY